One sample yielded the 24 T cell receptor beta chains listed below, sequenced in a study of CD8+ T cells in alopecia areata. Sequencing templates came from extracted RNA that was reverse transcribed into cDNA. Here immunoSEQ multiplex PCR was the method, and the copy in TCRdb shows in-frame clones only, minus some. The sample includes some 130,000 clones, approximately 49% of them seen just once. Material: CD8+ T cells sorted from blood, obtained at week 0. The receptors here all came from a human donor with alopecia areata.

The V call is TRBV30, the J call TRBJ2-1, with D perhaps matching TRBD1 or TRBD2 (5 bases each). The V end lost 0 bases, the J end lost 4 bases, and 13 bases lay between the germline ends. Germline V gene lookup returns CDR1 GTSNPN and CDR2 SVGIG (reference sequence). The CDR3 runs 15 residues. The chain's CDR3 is CAWSVIWDGYNEQFF. In nucleotides, the CDR3 is TGTGCCTGGAGTGTAATCTGGGACGGATACAATGAGCAGTTCTTC.

The rearrangement joins TRBV15 to TRBJ1-5; D may be TRBD1 (5 bases). This CDR3 has 16 residues. The V end was cut by 0 bases, the J end by 9 bases, with 18 bases between. CDR1 and CDR2 from the germline V gene are LNHNV and YYDKDF (reference sequence). The CDR3, as DNA: TGTGCCACCAGCAGAGATGACAGATACCCGGATGGGCCCCAGCATTTT. Translation gives CATSRDDRYPDGPQHF.

This chain links TRBV2 with TRBJ2-3; TRBD1 matches 8 bases. Germline V gives CDR1 SNHLY, CDR2 FYNNEI. The CDR3 has 17 amino acids. V trimming: 9 bases; J trimming: 1 base; junction bases outside the gene matches: 15. For the CDR3, the DNA is TGTGCCAGTACCTGGAACCCTCAGGGGGCCCGCACAGATACGCAGTATTTT. Encoded protein: CASTWNPQGARTDTQYF.

CDR3 sequence reads: CASSLAWAGGTTDTQYF. The CDR3 region has the DNA TGTGCCAGCAGCTTAGCGTGGGCGGGGGGGACCACAGATACGCAGTATTTT. This chain links TRBV7-8 with TRBJ2-3, with 9 bases lining up with TRBD2. Germline lookup yields CDR1 SGHVS and CDR2 FQNEAQ. The CDR3 contains 17 residues. V was pared by 0 bases and J by 2 bases, with 6 bases of the junction left unmatched.

This clone was counted between two and nine times. The chain has TRBV19 and TRBJ1-1; TRBD1 might be the D (6 bases). The CDR3 covers 14 residues. In germline, CDR1 is LNHDA, CDR2 SQIVND (reference sequence). The germline V and J ends were trimmed by 4 bases and 5 bases, with 14 bases remaining between them. CDR3 coding DNA: TGTGCCAGTAGTAATCCGGGGGCGAGGACTGAAGCTTTCTTT. Translating gives CASSNPGARTEAFF.

The chain uses TRBV6-5 and TRBJ2-5; D unresolved. The CDR3 covers 16 residues. Trimming shortened V by 2 bases and J by 1 base, and 14 bases separated the two germline ends. Germline loops: CDR1 MNHEY, CDR2 SVGAGI. The CDR3 bases are TGTGCCAGCAGTTACCGGAGTGCTATGGGCCAAGAGACCCAGTACTTC. This sequence encodes CASSYRSAMGQETQYF.

The J gene is TRBJ2-7, the V gene TRBV30, with 7 bases identical to TRBD1. The CDR3 is made up of 14 amino acids. Germline values: CDR1 GTSNPN, CDR2 SVGIG (reference sequence). V was pared by 1 base and J by 5 bases, with 8 bases of the junction left unmatched. CDR3 sequence: CAWSDGTANHEQYF. CDR3 DNA sequence: TGTGCCTGGAGTGACGGGACAGCTAACCACGAGCAGTACTTC.

V and J are TRBV11-1 and TRBJ2-5; 11 positions agree with TRBD2. CDR3 size: 15 residues. Germline trimming cut 1 base from V and 5 bases from J; bases unmatched to any gene: 3. Germline values: CDR1 SGHAT, CDR2 FQDESV (reference sequence). The CDR3 bases are TGTGCCAGCAGCTTAGGCCTAGCGGGGGGTGAGACCCAGTACTTC. Translation gives CASSLGLAGGETQYF.

The chain employs TRBV30 and TRBJ1-5, with 7 positions matching TRBD1. Germline loops: CDR1 GTSNPN, CDR2 SVGIG (reference sequence). CDR3 length equals 13 residues. The junction had 7 bases not matched to a gene; V was cut back by 6 bases and J by 5 bases. Here the CDR3 DNA reads TGTGCCTGTCTAGGGGGCGAGGATCAGCCCCAGCATTTT. This translates into CACLGGEDQPQHF. Full variable domain (remainder filled in from reference TRBV30 and TRBJ1-5): SQTIHQWPATLVQPVGSPLSLECTVEGTSNPNLYWYRQAAGRGLQLLFYSVGIGQISSEVPQNLSASRPQDRQFILSSKKLLLSDSGFYLCACLGGEDQPQHFGDGTRLSIL.

The chain recombines TRBV29-1 with TRBJ1-1; D is ambiguous. With 2 bases removed from V and 11 bases from J, the gap between germline ends came to 12 bases. Germline CDR1 and CDR2: SQVTM and ANQGSEA. The CDR3 is 11 amino acids. The CDR3 sequence: CSVEREESAFF. CDR3 nucleotides: TGCAGCGTTGAAAGGGAAGAAAGCGCTTTCTTT. Using reference TRBV29-1 and TRBJ1-1 for the parts outside the CDR3, the full variable domain is SAVISQKPSRDICQRGTSLTIQCQVDSQVTMMFWYRQQPGQSLTLIATANQGSEATYESGFVIDKFPISRPNLTFSTLTVSNMSPEDSSIYLCSVEREESAFFGQGTRLTVV.

This clone came up a few times. The chain recombines TRBV9 with TRBJ2-3, with D uncertain. V lost 0 bases and J 2 bases, leaving 7 bases between the germline ends. Germline V lookup: CDR1 SGDLS, CDR2 YYNGEE. The CDR3 runs 14 residues. CDR3 nucleotide sequence: TGTGCCAGCAGCGTAGATATTAACACAGATACGCAGTATTTT. As protein: CASSVDINTDTQYF.

The rearrangement uses TRBV5-6 and TRBJ1-5; 11 bases are a match to TRBD1. The junction had 7 bases not matched to a gene; V was cut back by 4 bases and J by 1 base. The CDR3 has 17 amino acids. From germline, CDR1 is SGHDT and CDR2 YYEEEE. In DNA, the CDR3 is TGTGCCAGCAGCCCCTGGGGACAGGGGGGGAGCAATCAGCCCCAGCATTTT. This gives the protein CASSPWGQGGSNQPQHF.

This chain uses TRBV7-9 with TRBJ1-2; D gene ambiguous. There are 13 residues in the CDR3. Between the trimmed V and J ends, which lost 3 bases and 7 bases, there was a span of 12 bases. In germline, CDR1 is SEHNR, CDR2 FQNEAQ (reference sequence). Here the CDR3 reads CASSLGDTSGYTF. In DNA, the CDR3 is TGTGCCAGCAGCTTGGGAGATACGTCTGGCTACACCTTC.

CDR3 coding DNA: TGTGCCAGCAGCTTCGGCCCACGCGAAGCTTTCTTT. This sequence encodes CASSFGPREAFF. V and J are TRBV7-9 and TRBJ1-1; D gene ambiguous. V was shortened by 3 bases and J by 8 bases, with 10 bases between the two germline ends. The germline gives CDR1 SEHNR, CDR2 FQNEAQ (reference sequence). This CDR3 region has 12 residues. Full variable domain (missing parts from reference TRBV7-9 and TRBJ1-1): DTGVSQNPRHKITKRGQNVTFRCDPISEHNRLYWYRQTLGQGPEFLTYFQNEAQLEKSRLLSDRFSAERPKGSFSTLEIQRTEQGDSAMYLCASSFGPREAFFGQGTRLTVV.

The chain links TRBV13 to TRBJ2-7; the D gene is possibly TRBD1 (6 bases). This CDR3 spans 15 amino acids. V lost 5 bases, J lost 0 bases, and 14 bases lay in between. Germline assignment: CDR1 PRHDT and CDR2 FYEKMQ (reference sequence). The CDR3 nucleotides read TGTGCCAGCAGCGCCCGGGACATTAGCTCCTACGAGCAGTACTTC. It codes for CASSARDISSYEQYF.

This clone was observed a few times. CDR3 in DNA: TGTGCCAGCAGCTTTTACAATGAGCAGTTCTTC. This encodes CASSFYNEQFF. This chain connects TRBV5-6 to TRBJ2-1, with D hard to call. The germline gives CDR1 SGHDT, CDR2 YYEEEE. CDR3 size: 11 residues. V lost 2 bases and J 4 bases, leaving 1 base between the germline ends.

The chain couples TRBV6-5 to TRBJ2-6; D possibly corresponds to TRBD1 (6 bases). CDR3 length: 16 amino acids. V was shortened by 4 bases and J by 3 bases, with 13 bases between the two germline ends. In germline, CDR1 is MNHEY, CDR2 SVGAGI. The CDR3 protein is CASSSYRVDGANVLTF. The DNA for the CDR3 is TGTGCCAGCAGTTCTTACAGGGTAGATGGGGCCAACGTCCTGACTTTC.

The V call is TRBV29-1, the J call TRBJ2-1; tentatively, D is TRBD2 (6 bases). In germline, CDR1 is SQVTM, CDR2 ANQGSEA. The germline V and J ends were trimmed by 6 bases and 7 bases, with 19 bases remaining between them. The CDR3 totals 14 residues. CDR3 residues: CSVELPGLKNEQFF. In DNA, the CDR3 is TGCAGCGTCGAACTTCCGGGACTGAAAAATGAGCAGTTCTTC.

This clone came up a few times. This rearrangement joins TRBV29-1 to TRBJ2-7; D is uncertain. V lost 1 base to trimming and J lost 3 bases, with 7 bases between them. The CDR3 is 12 residues long. The germline V gene has CDR1 SQVTM and CDR2 ANQGSEA. CDR3 nucleotide sequence: TGCAGCGTTGAAGGAGACAACTACGAGCAGTACTTC. Residues: CSVEGDNYEQYF.

This clone has just a few counts. The chain carries TRBV29-1 and TRBJ2-2, with D possibly matching TRBD2 (6 bases). The CDR3 is made up of 16 amino acids. The V and J ends lost 6 bases and 3 bases respectively, with 20 bases between them. The germline V gene encodes CDR1 SQVTM and CDR2 ANQGSEA. The CDR3 protein is CSVLRGKMGYTGELFF. The CDR3 bases are TGCAGCGTCCTTCGGGGGAAAATGGGGTACACCGGGGAGCTGTTTTTT.

This clone was counted a few times. V gene TRBV30 combines with J gene TRBJ2-7, with D possibly TRBD1 on 6 matching bases. The CDR3 spans 13 residues. Germline V gene data show CDR1 as GTSNPN and CDR2 as SVGIG (reference sequence). V lost 4 bases, J lost 0 bases, and 10 bases lay in between. The DNA of the CDR3 is TGTGCCTGGAATACAGGGAGCTCCTACGAGCAGTACTTC. Encoded protein: CAWNTGSSYEQYF.

The sample holds a few counts of this clone. The rearrangement links TRBV13 to TRBJ2-7; no clear D gene. Deletions cut 2 bases from V and 2 bases from J, with 10 bases between. CDR1 is PRHDT, CDR2 FYEKMQ, per germline (reference sequence). This CDR3 spans 14 amino acids. The CDR3 loop is CASSLRTDTYEQYF. CDR3 DNA sequence: TGTGCCAGCAGCTTAAGGACGGATACCTACGAGCAGTACTTC. The full variable domain, rest sourced from reference TRBV13 and TRBJ2-7, is AAGVIQSPRHLIKEKRETATLKCYPIPRHDTVYWYQQGPGQDPQFLISFYEKMQSDKGSIPDRFSAQQFSDYHSELNMSSLELGDSALYFCASSLRTDTYEQYFGPGTRLTVT.

CDR3 in amino acids: CASRSGTQVSGEQFF. CDR3 bases: TGTGCCAGCAGGTCCGGGACCCAAGTTAGTGGTGAGCAGTTCTTC. The chain couples TRBV6-1 to TRBJ2-1; the D gene could be TRBD1 or TRBD2 (5 bases each). The CDR3 contains 15 residues. From germline, CDR1 is MNHNS and CDR2 SASEGT. V was shortened by 6 bases and J by 9 bases, with 21 bases between the two germline ends.

The chain joins TRBV9 to TRBJ2-2, with TRBD2 as a possible D gene (6 bases). Trimming pared 5 bases from V and 7 bases from J, leaving 15 bases between. The CDR3 contains 14 residues. Per germline, CDR1 SGDLS and CDR2 YYNGEE. The CDR3 here is CASREGFVNGELFF. The CDR3 DNA reads TGTGCCAGCAGGGAGGGGTTCGTTAACGGGGAGCTGTTTTTT.